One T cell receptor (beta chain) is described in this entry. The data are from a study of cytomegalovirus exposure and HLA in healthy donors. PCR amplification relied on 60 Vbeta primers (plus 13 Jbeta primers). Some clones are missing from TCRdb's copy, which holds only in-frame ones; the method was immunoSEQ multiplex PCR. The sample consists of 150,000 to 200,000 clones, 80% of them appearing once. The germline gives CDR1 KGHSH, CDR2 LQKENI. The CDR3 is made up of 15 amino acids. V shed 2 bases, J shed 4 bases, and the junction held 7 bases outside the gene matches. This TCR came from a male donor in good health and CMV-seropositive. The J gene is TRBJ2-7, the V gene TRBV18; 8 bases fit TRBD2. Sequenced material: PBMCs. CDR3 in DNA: TGTGCCAGCTCACCAACCGGGGGGGTACAGTACGAGCAGTACTTC. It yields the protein CASSPTGGVQYEQYF.